These T cell receptor beta chains were read from a single sample in a study of T cell changes during pregnancy in multiple sclerosis. Only in-frame clones appear in the TCRdb table, and some are missing; sequencing was by immunoSEQ multiplex PCR. The data show 35,000 to 45,000 clones, 85% to 95% seen once. This specimen consisted of CD8+ T cells from peripheral blood mononuclear cells, obtained in the third trimester of pregnancy. The source is a female donor with multiple sclerosis, enrolled in a pregnancy study. CDR3s include the opening cysteine and the closing phenylalanine or tryptophan. A D gene is named only where the DNA matches it firmly. For some rows the clone size is stated as once, few or many, or as a class when expanded; others skip it.

TRBJ1-2 | few | TRBV19 | NA | TGTGCCAGTAGTATAGGACACAGGGATAACTATGGCTACACCTTC | CASSIGHRDNYGYTF
TRBJ2-2 | NA | TRBV13 | NA | TGTGCCAGCAGCTTAGCAGGGCCCGGGGAGCTGTTTTTT | CASSLAGPGELFF
TRBJ2-1 | NA | TRBV27 | NA | TGTGCCAGCAGTCCCGCAGCGGGTTACAATGAGCAGTTCTTC | CASSPAAGYNEQFF
TRBJ1-1 | NA | TRBV13 | NA | TGTGCCAGCACTTGGGGGAGGTCGAACACTGAAGCTTTCTTT | CASTWGRSNTEAFF
TRBJ2-5 | once | TRBV11-3 | NA | TGTGCCAGCAGCCCAGGGCTAGGAGAAGAGACCCAGTACTTC | CASSPGLGEETQYF
TRBJ1-2 | NA | TRBV7-6 | NA | TGTGCCAGCAGCCCCCTCCGTTCCTCTAACTATGGCTACACCTTC | CASSPLRSSNYGYTF
TRBJ1-5 | NA | TRBV10-2 | TRBD1 | TGCGCCAGTTCTACAGGGGATAGCAATCAGCCCCAGCATTTT | CASSTGDSNQPQHF
TRBJ2-3 | NA | TRBV9 | NA | TGTGCCAGCAGCCCGGTTCGGGTCCCGGGGTCAGATACGCAGTATTTT | CASSPVRVPGSDTQYF
TRBJ1-1 | NA | TRBV13 | NA | TGTGCCAGCAGCTCCACTCTTGGGGGGGGCACTGAAGCTTTCTTT | CASSSTLGGGTEAFF
TRBJ2-2 | NA | TRBV5-1 | TRBD2 | TGCGCCAGCAGCTTGTTCGGGACTAGCGGGGGGCCATACGCCGGGGAGCTGTTTTTT | CASSLFGTSGGPYAGELFF
TRBJ2-1 | NA | TRBV9 | NA | TGTGCCAGCAGCGGGTACGGGGAGCAGTTCTTC | CASSGYGEQFF